The next 26 T cell receptor beta chains were all read from a single sample in a study of identical twins. TCRdb passed the 5' RACE reads through MiXCR, listing each CDR3 protein once. The sample has more than 1.5 million distinct CDR3 sequences, around 29% seen once. Material for sequencing was cord blood. The receptors were gathered from a newborn girl in good health.

Details on this clonotype: A read error may be the cause here, since a much bigger clone is one base away. CDR3 DNA sequence: TGTGCCAGCATTGGACAGGGCTACGAGCAGTACTTC. Protein: CASIGQGYEQYF. The J gene is TRBJ2-7, the V gene TRBV6-6, with 8 bases lining up with TRBD1. Germline values: CDR1 MNHNY, CDR2 SVGAGI (reference sequence). CDR3 length: 12 amino acids. Unmatched junction bases numbered 2, after V lost 7 bases and J lost 3 bases.

Only a few counts were recorded for this clonotype. J is TRBJ2-3 and V is TRBV29-1; 8 nucleotides match TRBD2. There are 13 residues in the CDR3. Germline lookup yields CDR1 SQVTM and CDR2 ANQGSEA. V shed 5 bases and J 5 bases; nucleotides not matched to a gene: 6. The CDR3 DNA is TGCAGCGTTTTCCGGGGGGGAGTAGATACGCAGTATTTT. The encoded protein is CSVFRGGVDTQYF.

The V gene is TRBV14, the J gene TRBJ1-2, with D possibly TRBD1 on 6 matching bases. This CDR3 is 14 amino acids long. V gave up 1 base and J gave up 8 bases, with 14 bases separating them. Per the germline V gene, CDR1 is SGHDN and CDR2 is FVKESK. The CDR3 coding sequence is TGTGCCAGCAGCCAAGCAATGGGGGGCAAAGGCTACACCTTC. Amino acid sequence: CASSQAMGGKGYTF.

The chain couples TRBV6-5 to TRBJ2-2, with 11 bases that match TRBD2. Germline V gene sequence: CDR1 MNHEY, CDR2 SVGAGI. V lost 6 bases to trimming and J lost 8 bases; unmatched junction nucleotides: 5. The CDR3 contains 14 residues. This chain's CDR3 is CASRVAGGAGELFF. DNA for the CDR3: TGTGCCAGCAGAGTAGCGGGAGGGGCGGGGGAGCTGTTTTTT.

This rearrangement joins TRBV20-1 to TRBJ2-1, with TRBD2 matching over 13 bases. CDR3 length: 14 amino acids. Germline loops: CDR1 DFQATT, CDR2 SNEGSKA (reference sequence). The V gene end was trimmed by 7 bases and the J gene end by 9 bases; junction bases not matched to a gene: 9. The CDR3, as DNA: TGCAGTGGTTATAGCACTAGCGGGAGGGTTGAGCAGTTCTTC. It specifies CSGYSTSGRVEQFF.

The genes are TRBV20-1 and TRBJ2-1; 7 bases agree with TRBD2. J lost 5 bases, V lost 6 bases, and 10 bases had no gene match. The V gene's germline CDR1 is DFQATT and CDR2 SNEGSKA (reference sequence). This CDR3 has 14 amino acids. CDR3 sequence reads: CSAVEGGLDNEQFF. The CDR3 DNA reads as TGCAGTGCGGTTGAGGGAGGGCTAGACAATGAGCAGTTCTTC.

This clonotype has a handful of counts. The CDR3 DNA reads as TGTGCCAGCAGCTTTCCCACTAGCGGGAGTAGAAATGAGCAGTTCTTC. It encodes CASSFPTSGSRNEQFF. The rearrangement joins TRBV11-2 to TRBJ2-1; 11 positions agree with TRBD2. Germline lookup yields CDR1 SGHAT and CDR2 FQNNGV. The CDR3 spans 16 residues. After removal of 3 bases from V and 7 bases from J, the junction contained 8 bases not matched to a gene.

This clonotype was detected only a few times. The V call is TRBV4-2, the J call TRBJ2-1; D possibly corresponds to TRBD1 (6 bases). The CDR3 totals 18 residues. Germline loops: CDR1 LGHNA, CDR2 YNFKEQ. The germline V and J ends were trimmed by 3 bases and 0 bases, with 18 bases remaining between them. Here the CDR3 reads CASSQSGLRGGSYNEQFF. DNA for the CDR3: TGTGCCAGCAGCCAGTCGGGTTTGCGAGGGGGCTCCTACAATGAGCAGTTCTTC.

This clonotype was counted a few times. The chain combines TRBV12-3 or TRBV12-4 with TRBJ2-7, with 7 bases that match TRBD1. V lost 4 bases and J lost 2; bases outside the gene matches: 8. This CDR3 spans 15 amino acids. CDR3 DNA: TGTGCCAGCAGTTCCGTGACAGGGATCCCCTACGAGCAGTACTTC. It encodes CASSSVTGIPYEQYF.

The chain joins TRBV15 to TRBJ1-2; D is uncertain. V was clipped by 0 bases and J by 8 bases, with 13 bases between them. The CDR3 contains 14 residues. Germline loops: CDR1 LNHNV, CDR2 YYDKDF (reference sequence). CDR3 sequence reads: CATSRDLGATGYTF. DNA of the CDR3: TGTGCCACCAGCAGAGATTTGGGAGCGACCGGCTACACCTTC.

In its sample, this clonotype was seen a few times. V usage is TRBV5-1 and J usage is TRBJ2-1; 12 nucleotides line up with TRBD2. V was pared by 2 bases and J by 9 bases, with 9 bases of the junction left unmatched. Germline CDR1 reads SGHRS; CDR2 reads YFSETQ. This CDR3 is built from 16 residues. The CDR3 DNA reads as TGCGCCAGCAGCTTTGATCTAGCGGGGGGGCCATCTGAGCAGTTCTTC. It translates to CASSFDLAGGPSEQFF.

This clonotype was observed a few times. J is TRBJ1-5 and V is TRBV15; possibly TRBD1 for D (5 bases). The CDR3 has 16 residues. With 3 bases removed from V and 3 bases from J, the gap between germline ends came to 15 bases. Looked up from germline, CDR1 is LNHNV and CDR2 is YYDKDF (reference sequence). In DNA, the CDR3 is TGTGCCACCAGCAGGGAGATAGGACAACACAATCAGCCCCAGCATTTT. It translates to CATSREIGQHNQPQHF. Full variable domain (missing parts from reference TRBV15 and TRBJ1-5): DAMVIQNPRYQVTQFGKPVTLSCSQTLNHNVMYWYQQKSSQAPKLLFHYYDKDFNNEADTPDNFQSRRPNTSFCFLDIRSPGLGDTAMYLCATSREIGQHNQPQHFGDGTRLSIL.

This clonotype has at least ten counts. The rearrangement uses TRBV28 and TRBJ2-7; TRBD1 might be the D (6 bases). Germline CDR1 is MDHEN and CDR2 is SYDVKM. This CDR3 is built from 11 residues. V lost 5 bases to trimming and J lost 6 bases, with 8 bases between them. The DNA of the CDR3 is TGTGCCAGCAGTATCAGGGGCGAGCAGTACTTC. Translating gives CASSIRGEQYF.

The chain links TRBV9 to TRBJ2-1; D unresolved. The end of the DNA fits TRBJ2-7 better, so the J call may be wrong. The CDR3 is made up of 14 amino acids. Germline CDR1 reads SGDLS; CDR2 reads YYNGEE. In DNA, the CDR3 is TGTGCCAGCAGCCCACTGACCTCCTACAATGAGCAGTACTTC. Its translation: CASSPLTSYNEQYF.

This clonotype was detected only a few times. The chain employs TRBV5-1 and TRBJ2-3; no definite D call. CDR1 and CDR2 (germline): SGHRS, YFSETQ. The CDR3 loop spans 13 amino acids. Trimming took 2 bases from V and 6 from J, leaving 10 bases between them. In DNA, the CDR3 is TGCGCCAGCAGCTTTCCGGATTTGGATACGCAGTATTTT. Translation gives CASSFPDLDTQYF. The full variable domain, with the rest looked up from reference TRBV5-1 and TRBJ2-3, is KAGVTQTPRYLIKTRGQQVTLSCSPISGHRSVSWYQQTPGQGLQFLFEYFSETQRNKGNFPGRFSGRQFSNSRSEMNVSTLELGDSALYLCASSFPDLDTQYFGPGTRLTVL.

This chain links TRBV5-1 with TRBJ2-5; D call uncertain. V was pared by 4 bases and J by 3 bases, with 16 bases between. This CDR3 has 15 residues. In germline, CDR1 is SGHRS, CDR2 YFSETQ. The CDR3 here is CASSVSRPAEETQYF. The CDR3 DNA sequence: TGCGCCAGCAGCGTGAGTAGGCCTGCAGAAGAGACCCAGTACTTC. Full variable domain (outside the CDR3, taken from reference TRBV5-1 and TRBJ2-5): KAGVTQTPRYLIKTRGQQVTLSCSPISGHRSVSWYQQTPGQGLQFLFEYFSETQRNKGNFPGRFSGRQFSNSRSEMNVSTLELGDSALYLCASSVSRPAEETQYFGPGTRLLVL.

This clonotype was counted at least ten times. V usage is TRBV5-6 and J usage is TRBJ2-5, with 10 bases identical to TRBD2. After removal of 1 base from V and 3 bases from J, the junction contained 0 bases not matched to a gene. Germline CDR1 is SGHDT and CDR2 is YYEEEE. The length of the CDR3 is 14 residues. CDR3 nucleotides: TGTGCCAGCAGCTTGACTAGCGGGGAAGAGACCCAGTACTTC. It translates to CASSLTSGEETQYF. The variable domain in full, completed from reference TRBV5-6 and TRBJ2-5, reads DAGVTQSPTHLIKTRGQQVTLRCSPKSGHDTVSWYQQALGQGPQFIFQYYEEEERQRGNFPDRFSGHQFPNYSSELNVNALLLGDSALYLCASSLTSGEETQYFGPGTRLLVL.

As for this clonotype: This may stem from a read error, because a much larger clone lies one nucleotide away. DNA for the CDR3: TGTGCCAGCTCACCGCCTCTAGCGGGAGCGTACAATGAGCAGTACTTC. Its translation is CASSPPLAGAYNEQYF. The rearrangement joins TRBV18 to TRBJ2-1; 10 bases are shared with TRBD2. The DNA end lines up better with TRBJ2-7; the J call may be wrong. The germline V gene encodes CDR1 KGHSH and CDR2 LQKENI. The CDR3 contains 16 residues.

As for this clonotype: A much larger clone differs from this one at a single base, so this may be a read error. This chain uses TRBV4-1 with TRBJ2-7; D tentatively fits TRBD1 or TRBD2 (5 bases each). Germline V gene sequence: CDR1 MGHRA, CDR2 YSYEKL. V lost 5 bases, J lost 0 bases, and 14 bases lay in between. CDR3 length: 15 residues. CDR3 coding DNA: TGCGCCAGCAGCTCAACCGGGGCAGGCTCCTACGAGCAGTACTTC. As protein: CASSSTGAGSYEQYF.

This clonotype has only a few counts. The chain combines TRBV21-1 with TRBJ2-2. TRBV21-1 is a listed pseudogene. This CDR3 is built from 13 residues. This CDR3 reads CASSKRCTGELFF. The CDR3 DNA follows: TGTGCCAGCAGCAAAAGGTGCACCGGGGAGCTGTTTTTT.

The chain carries TRBV21-1 and TRBJ1-2; the table's TRBD1 call for D was not verified on the DNA. TRBV21-1 is deemed a pseudogene. The CDR3 covers 15 residues. In nucleotides, the CDR3 is TGTGCCAGCAGCAACTCGTGGGGGAAGTACTATGGCTACACCTTC. Its translation: CASSNSWGKYYGYTF.

This sequence joins TRBV9 and TRBJ1-2; 8 bases line up with TRBD1. The V segment lost 3 bases and the J segment 2 bases; nucleotides outside the gene matches: 6. CDR1 and CDR2 (germline): SGDLS, YYNGEE. The CDR3 loop spans 15 amino acids. As DNA, the CDR3 is TGTGCCAGCAGCGCAGGACAGGGCATAAACTATGGCTACACCTTC. Its protein product is CASSAGQGINYGYTF.

The CDR3 region has the DNA TGCGCCAGCAGCTTGGTAGGGACTCTCAACACCGGGGAGCTGTTTTTT. Its protein is CASSLVGTLNTGELFF. V gene TRBV5-1 combines with J gene TRBJ2-2, with D tentatively TRBD2 (6 bases). With 0 bases removed from V and 2 bases from J, the gap between germline ends came to 11 bases. Germline lookup yields CDR1 SGHRS and CDR2 YFSETQ. The CDR3 is 16 residues long.

This clonotype was seen a handful of times. V and J are TRBV10-3 and TRBJ1-4, with 9 positions matching TRBD1. This CDR3 has 15 amino acids. Looked up from germline, CDR1 is ENHRY and CDR2 is SYGVKD. The junction had 7 bases not matched to a gene; V was cut back by 10 bases and J by 1 base. Here the CDR3 reads CATGQGSRTNEKLFF. The CDR3 DNA reads as TGTGCCACCGGACAGGGGTCTAGAACTAATGAAAAACTGTTTTTT.

The chain recombines TRBV5-1 with TRBJ2-2; weak D call: TRBD2 (5 bases). CDR3 length: 16 residues. The V gene lost 0 bases and the J gene lost 2 bases, with 11 bases spanning the gap. Germline V gene sequence: CDR1 SGHRS, CDR2 YFSETQ. DNA of the CDR3: TGCGCCAGCAGCTTGGCTCGCGGAGGAAACACCGGGGAGCTGTTTTTT. It specifies CASSLARGGNTGELFF.

This chain connects TRBV6-2 or TRBV6-3 to TRBJ2-1, with D possibly matching TRBD2 (6 bases). Trimming took 2 bases from V and 4 from J, leaving 15 bases between them. The CDR3 covers 16 residues. Germline values: CDR1 MNHEY, CDR2 SVGEGT. This CDR3 is CASSYGLAWGYNEQFF. CDR3 sequence (DNA): TGTGCCAGCAGTTACGGGCTAGCGTGGGGTTACAATGAGCAGTTCTTC.